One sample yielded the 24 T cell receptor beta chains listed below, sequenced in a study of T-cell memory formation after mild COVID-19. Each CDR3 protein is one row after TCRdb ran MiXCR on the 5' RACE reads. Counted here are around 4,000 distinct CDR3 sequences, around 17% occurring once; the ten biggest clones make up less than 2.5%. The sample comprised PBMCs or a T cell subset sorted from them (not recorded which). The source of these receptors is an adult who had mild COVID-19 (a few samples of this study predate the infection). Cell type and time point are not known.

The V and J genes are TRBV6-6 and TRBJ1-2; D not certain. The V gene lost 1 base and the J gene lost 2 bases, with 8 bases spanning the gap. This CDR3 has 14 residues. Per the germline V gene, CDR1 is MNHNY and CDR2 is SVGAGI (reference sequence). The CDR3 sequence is CASSYLDGNYGYTF. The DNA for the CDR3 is TGTGCCAGCAGTTACTTGGACGGCAACTATGGCTACACCTTC.

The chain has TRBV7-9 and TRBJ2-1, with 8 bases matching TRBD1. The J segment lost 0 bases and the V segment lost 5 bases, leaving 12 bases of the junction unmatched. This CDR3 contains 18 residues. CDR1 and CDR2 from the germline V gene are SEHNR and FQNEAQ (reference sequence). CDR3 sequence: CASSLRDRTLSSYNEQFF. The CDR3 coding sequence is TGTGCCAGCAGCCTTCGGGACAGGACCTTGAGCTCCTACAATGAGCAGTTCTTC.

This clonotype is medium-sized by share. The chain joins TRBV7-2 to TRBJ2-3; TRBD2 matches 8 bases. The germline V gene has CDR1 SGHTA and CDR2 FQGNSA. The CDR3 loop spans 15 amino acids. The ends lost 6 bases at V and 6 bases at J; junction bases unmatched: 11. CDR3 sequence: CASRDTSTGGDTQYF. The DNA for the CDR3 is TGTGCCAGCAGGGATACTAGCACGGGGGGGGATACGCAGTATTTT.

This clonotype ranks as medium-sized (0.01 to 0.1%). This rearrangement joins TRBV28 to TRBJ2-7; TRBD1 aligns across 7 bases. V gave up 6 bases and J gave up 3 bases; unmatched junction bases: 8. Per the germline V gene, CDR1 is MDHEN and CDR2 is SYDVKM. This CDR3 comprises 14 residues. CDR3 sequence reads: CASSGRTGHYEQYV. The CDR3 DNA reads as TGTGCCAGCAGCGGACGGACAGGTCACTACGAGCAGTACGTC.

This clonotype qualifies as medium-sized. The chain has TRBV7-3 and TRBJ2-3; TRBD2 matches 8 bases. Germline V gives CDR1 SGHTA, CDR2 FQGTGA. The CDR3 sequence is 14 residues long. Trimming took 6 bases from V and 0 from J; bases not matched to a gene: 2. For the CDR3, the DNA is TGTGCCAGCAGGACTAGCGTAAGCACAGATACGCAGTATTTT. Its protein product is CASRTSVSTDTQYF.

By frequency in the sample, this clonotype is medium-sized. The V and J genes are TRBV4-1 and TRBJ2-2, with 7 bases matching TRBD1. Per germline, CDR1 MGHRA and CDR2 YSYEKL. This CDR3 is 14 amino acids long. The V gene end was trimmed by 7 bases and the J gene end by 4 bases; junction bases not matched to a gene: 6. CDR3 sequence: CASTLTGSTGELFF. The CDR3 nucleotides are TGCGCCAGCACCCTGACAGGGAGCACCGGGGAGCTGTTTTTT.

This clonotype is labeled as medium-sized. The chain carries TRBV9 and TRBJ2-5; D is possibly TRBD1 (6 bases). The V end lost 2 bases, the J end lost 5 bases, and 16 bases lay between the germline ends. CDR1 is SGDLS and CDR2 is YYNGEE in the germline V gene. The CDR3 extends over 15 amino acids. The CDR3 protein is CASSVGATQRETQYF. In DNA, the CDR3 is TGTGCCAGCAGCGTGGGGGCTACCCAAAGGGAGACCCAGTACTTC. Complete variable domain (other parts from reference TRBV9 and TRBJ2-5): DSGVTQTPKHLITATGQRVTLRCSPRSGDLSVYWYQQSLDQGLQFLIQYYNGEERAKGNILERFSAQQFPDLHSELNLSSLELGDSALYFCASSVGATQRETQYFGPGTRLLVL.

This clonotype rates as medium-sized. The CDR3 loop is CSVDFSSTDTQYF. In nucleotides, the CDR3 is TGCAGCGTTGATTTCTCCAGCACAGATACGCAGTATTTT. The V call is TRBV29-1, the J call TRBJ2-3; no firm D call. V was cut by 3 bases and J by 0 bases, with 7 bases left in between. The CDR3 contains 13 residues. Germline values: CDR1 SQVTM, CDR2 ANQGSEA.

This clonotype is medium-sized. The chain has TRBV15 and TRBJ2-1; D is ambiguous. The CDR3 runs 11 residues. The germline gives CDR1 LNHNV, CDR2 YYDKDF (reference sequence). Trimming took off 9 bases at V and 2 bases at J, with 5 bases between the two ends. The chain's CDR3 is CATGTYNEQFF. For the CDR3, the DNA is TGTGCCACTGGGACCTACAATGAGCAGTTCTTC.

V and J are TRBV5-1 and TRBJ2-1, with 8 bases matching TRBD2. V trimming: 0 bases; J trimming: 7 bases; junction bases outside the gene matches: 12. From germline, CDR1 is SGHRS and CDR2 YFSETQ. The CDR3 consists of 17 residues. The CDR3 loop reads CASSLAGKRGPSNEQFF. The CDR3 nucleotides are TGCGCCAGCAGCTTGGCCGGTAAGCGGGGGCCCTCGAATGAGCAGTTCTTC.

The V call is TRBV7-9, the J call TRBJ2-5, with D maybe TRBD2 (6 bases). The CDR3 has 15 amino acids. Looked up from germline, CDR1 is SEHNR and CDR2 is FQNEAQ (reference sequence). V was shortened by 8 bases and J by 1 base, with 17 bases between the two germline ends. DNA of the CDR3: TGTGCCAGCTCCTTCGGGGGACTGCTCCAAGAGACCCAGTACTTC. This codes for CASSFGGLLQETQYF.

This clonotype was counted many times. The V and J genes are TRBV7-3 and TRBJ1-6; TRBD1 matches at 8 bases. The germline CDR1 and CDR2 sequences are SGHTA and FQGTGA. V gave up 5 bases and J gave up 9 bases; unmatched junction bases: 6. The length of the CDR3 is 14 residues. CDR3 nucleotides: TGTGCCAGCAGCCTGACAGGGGCGGGTTCACCCCTCCACTTT. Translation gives CASSLTGAGSPLHF.

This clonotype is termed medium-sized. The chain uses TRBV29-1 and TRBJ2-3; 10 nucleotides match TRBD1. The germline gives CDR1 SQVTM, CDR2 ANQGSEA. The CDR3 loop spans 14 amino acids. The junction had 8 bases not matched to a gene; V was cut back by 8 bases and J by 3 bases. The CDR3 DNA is TGCAGCCTTTCGGACAGGGGGAGGACAGATACGCAGTATTTT. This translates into CSLSDRGRTDTQYF.

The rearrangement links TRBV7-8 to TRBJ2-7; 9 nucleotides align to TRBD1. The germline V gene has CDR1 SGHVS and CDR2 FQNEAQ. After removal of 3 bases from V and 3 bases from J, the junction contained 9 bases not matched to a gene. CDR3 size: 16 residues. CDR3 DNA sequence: TGTGCCAGCAGCTTGAGCTCCGGGACAGGGAACTACGAGCAGTACTTC. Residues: CASSLSSGTGNYEQYF.

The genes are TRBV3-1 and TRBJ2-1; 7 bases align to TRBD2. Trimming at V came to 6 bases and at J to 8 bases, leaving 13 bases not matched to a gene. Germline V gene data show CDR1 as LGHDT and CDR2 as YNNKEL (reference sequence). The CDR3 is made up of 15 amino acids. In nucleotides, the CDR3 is TGTGCCAGCAGTAGGCCAGCGGGGTTGAGGGATGAGCAGTTCTTC. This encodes CASSRPAGLRDEQFF.

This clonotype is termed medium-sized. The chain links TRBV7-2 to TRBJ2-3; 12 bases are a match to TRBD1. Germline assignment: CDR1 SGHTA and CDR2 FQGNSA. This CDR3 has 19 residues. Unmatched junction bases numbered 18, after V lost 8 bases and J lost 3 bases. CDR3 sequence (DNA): TGTGCCAGCTTCAGAGGGGACAGGGGGCTCGGTTTGGGAACAGATACGCAGTATTTT. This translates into CASFRGDRGLGLGTDTQYF.

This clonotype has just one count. The CDR3: CASSQEGGRRGGRQETQYF. CDR3 nucleotide sequence: TGCGCCAGCAGCCAAGAAGGGGGCCGGCGGGGGGGCCGGCAAGAGACCCAGTACTTC. J is TRBJ2-5 and V is TRBV4-1, with TRBD2 matching over 9 bases. The CDR3 sequence is 19 residues long. With 0 bases clipped from V and 2 bases from J, the junction kept 13 bases outside the gene matches. The germline CDR1 and CDR2 sequences are MGHRA and YSYEKL.

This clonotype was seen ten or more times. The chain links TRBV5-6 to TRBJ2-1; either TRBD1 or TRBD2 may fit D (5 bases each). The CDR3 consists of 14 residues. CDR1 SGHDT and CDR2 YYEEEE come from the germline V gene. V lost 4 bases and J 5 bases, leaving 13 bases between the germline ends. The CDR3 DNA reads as TGTGCCAGCAGCCCCGAGGGACGGCACAATGAGCAGTTCTTC. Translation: CASSPEGRHNEQFF.

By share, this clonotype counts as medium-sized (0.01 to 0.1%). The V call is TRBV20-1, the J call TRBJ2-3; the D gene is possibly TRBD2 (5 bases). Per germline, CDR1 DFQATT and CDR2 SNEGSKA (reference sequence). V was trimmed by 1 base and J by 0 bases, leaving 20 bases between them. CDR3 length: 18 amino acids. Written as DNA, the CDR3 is TGCAGTGCTAGAGCGATCTTCCTTGTGGGAGCTAGCACAGATACGCAGTATTTT. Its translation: CSARAIFLVGASTDTQYF.

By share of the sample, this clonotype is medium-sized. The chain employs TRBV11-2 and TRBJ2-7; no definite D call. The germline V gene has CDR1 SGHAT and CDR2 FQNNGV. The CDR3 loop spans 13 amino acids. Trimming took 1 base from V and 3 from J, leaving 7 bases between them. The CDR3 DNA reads TGTGCCAGCAGCTTAGTGGGCGGCTACGAGCAGTACGTC. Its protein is CASSLVGGYEQYV.

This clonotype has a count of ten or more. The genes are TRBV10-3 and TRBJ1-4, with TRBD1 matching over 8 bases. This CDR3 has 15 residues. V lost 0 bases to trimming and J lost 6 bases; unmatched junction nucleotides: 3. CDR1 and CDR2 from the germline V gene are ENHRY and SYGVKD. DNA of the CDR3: TGTGCCATCAGTGAGTCAAGGACAGGGTATGAAAAACTGTTTTTT. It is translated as CAISESRTGYEKLFF.

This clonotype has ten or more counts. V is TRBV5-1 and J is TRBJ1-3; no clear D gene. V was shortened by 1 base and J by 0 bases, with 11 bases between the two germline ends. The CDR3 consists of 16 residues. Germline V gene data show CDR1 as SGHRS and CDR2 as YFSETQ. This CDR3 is CASSLMSLFSGNTIYF. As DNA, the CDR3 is TGCGCCAGCAGCTTGATGAGTTTATTCTCTGGAAACACCATATATTTT.

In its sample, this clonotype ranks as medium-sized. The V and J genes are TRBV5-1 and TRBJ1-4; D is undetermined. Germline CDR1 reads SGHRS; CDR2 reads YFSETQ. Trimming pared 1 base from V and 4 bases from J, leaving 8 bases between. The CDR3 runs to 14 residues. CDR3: CASSLTASNEKLFF. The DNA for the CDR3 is TGCGCCAGCAGCTTGACAGCAAGTAATGAAAAACTGTTTTTT.

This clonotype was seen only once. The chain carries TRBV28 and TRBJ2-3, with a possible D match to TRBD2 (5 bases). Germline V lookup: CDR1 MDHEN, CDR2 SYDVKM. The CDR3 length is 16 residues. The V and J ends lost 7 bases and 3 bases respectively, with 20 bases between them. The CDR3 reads CASTDMDFAETDTQYF. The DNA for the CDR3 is TGTGCCAGCACCGATATGGACTTCGCCGAGACAGATACGCAGTATTTT.